Listed here are 19 T cell receptor beta chains from one sample, sequenced in a study of blood T cell repertoires in COVID-19. Sequenced by immunoSEQ multiplex PCR; TCRdb stores in-frame clones only, minus some. The sample holds 390,000 or so clones, roughly 86% seen once. Sample: peripheral blood. The receptors here all came from a woman aged 30 to 39 with COVID-19, enrolled during active disease.

The V call is TRBV5-1, the J call TRBJ2-7; TRBD1 matches 7 bases. This CDR3 region has 15 residues. With V trimmed by 0 bases and J by 2 bases, 5 bases remained unmatched. Germline CDR1 is SGHRS and CDR2 is YFSETQ. The CDR3 spells CASSLVWTGAYEQYF. The CDR3 DNA sequence: TGCGCCAGCAGCTTGGTATGGACAGGAGCCTACGAGCAGTACTTC.

V is TRBV6-5 and J is TRBJ1-6; the D gene is possibly TRBD1 (5 bases). CDR3 size: 15 residues. V lost 6 bases to trimming and J lost 5 bases, with 14 bases between them. The germline V gene encodes CDR1 MNHEY and CDR2 SVGAGI. This CDR3 reads CASRQSDRNNSPLHF. The CDR3 coding sequence is TGTGCCAGCAGGCAATCTGACAGAAATAATTCACCCCTCCACTTT.

In its sample, this clone was seen a few times. CDR3 amino acids: CASSLVAGTGNTIYF. The CDR3 DNA is TGCGCCAGCAGCCTAGTGGCAGGGACTGGAAACACCATATATTTT. This chain links TRBV4-1 with TRBJ1-3, with D tentatively TRBD1 (5 bases). There are 15 residues in the CDR3. Germline V gene data show CDR1 as MGHRA and CDR2 as YSYEKL. V was pared by 4 bases and J by 2 bases, with 12 bases between.

This clone was seen a handful of times. The V and J genes are TRBV13 and TRBJ1-4; D gene unclear. Germline V gene data show CDR1 as PRHDT and CDR2 as FYEKMQ (reference sequence). V lost 4 bases and J lost 7, with 10 bases in between. This CDR3 has 13 residues. For the CDR3, the DNA is TGTGCCAGCAGCTCGCTTGGAGTTGAAAAACTGTTTTTT. Translation gives CASSSLGVEKLFF. The complete variable domain, with remaining parts taken from reference TRBV13 and TRBJ1-4, reads AAGVIQSPRHLIKEKRETATLKCYPIPRHDTVYWYQQGPGQDPQFLISFYEKMQSDKGSIPDRFSAQQFSDYHSELNMSSLELGDSALYFCASSSLGVEKLFFGSGTQLSVL.

V gene TRBV28 combines with J gene TRBJ2-4; the D gene is possibly TRBD1 (5 bases). With 6 bases removed from V and 4 bases from J, the gap between germline ends came to 13 bases. Germline values: CDR1 MDHEN, CDR2 SYDVKM. The CDR3 has 14 amino acids. CDR3 loop: CASSETVSKNIQYF. CDR3 coding DNA: TGTGCCAGCAGCGAGACAGTCTCTAAAAACATTCAGTACTTC. The full variable domain, its missing parts supplied by reference TRBV28 and TRBJ2-4, is DVKVTQSSRYLVKRTGEKVFLECVQDMDHENMFWYRQDPGLGLRLIYFSYDVKMKEKGDIPEGYSVSREKKERFSLILESASTNQTSMYLCASSETVSKNIQYFGAGTRLSVL.

This clone was recorded many times. CDR3 sequence reads: CASSKGMGSFSSYNEQFF. As DNA, the CDR3 is TGTGCCAGCAGCAAAGGGATGGGCAGTTTTAGCTCCTACAATGAGCAGTTCTTC. This chain joins TRBV21-1 and TRBJ2-1; the table assigns TRBD1, which was not confirmed against the DNA. TRBV21-1 has pseudogene status. The CDR3 totals 18 residues.

The chain carries TRBV19 and TRBJ2-5, with 9 positions matching TRBD1. The CDR3 runs 14 residues. Trimming at V came to 1 base and at J to 5 bases, leaving 2 bases not matched to a gene. Germline V gene data show CDR1 as LNHDA and CDR2 as SQIVND (reference sequence). As DNA, the CDR3 is TGTGCCAGTAGTATAGGGACAGGGGTGGAGACCCAGTACTTC. Protein sequence: CASSIGTGVETQYF.

The chain recombines TRBV5-6 with TRBJ2-5, with TRBD2 matching over 8 bases. Germline CDR1 SGHDT, CDR2 YYEEEE. The junction had 8 bases not matched to a gene; V was cut back by 4 bases and J by 0 bases. There are 16 residues in the CDR3. CDR3 residues: CASSESGSGNQETQYF. CDR3 bases: TGTGCCAGCAGCGAGAGCGGGAGCGGGAACCAAGAGACCCAGTACTTC.

The chain uses TRBV4-1 and TRBJ1-1; unclear D gene. V lost 0 bases to trimming and J lost 1 base, with 9 bases between them. This CDR3 spans 15 amino acids. Germline V gene sequence: CDR1 MGHRA, CDR2 YSYEKL. The CDR3, as DNA: TGCGCCAGCAGCCAAGAAGTACAGCCGAACACTGAAGCTTTCTTT. It specifies CASSQEVQPNTEAFF.

The J gene is TRBJ2-5, the V gene TRBV19; TRBD2 matches 8 bases. The J segment lost 5 bases and the V segment lost 4 bases, leaving 3 bases of the junction unmatched. CDR3 length: 13 amino acids. Per the germline V gene, CDR1 is LNHDA and CDR2 is SQIVND (reference sequence). Here the CDR3 DNA reads TGTGCCAGTAGTACGGGGGGGCTCGAGACCCAGTACTTC. Amino acids: CASSTGGLETQYF.

This clone was seen a single time. This chain links TRBV7-2 with TRBJ2-7, with 9 bases that match TRBD1. The CDR3 spans 14 residues. Germline CDR1 reads SGHTA; CDR2 reads FQGNSA. The V segment lost 5 bases and the J segment 7 bases; nucleotides outside the gene matches: 9. The CDR3 region is CASSRDRATKEQYF. DNA for the CDR3: TGTGCCAGCAGCCGGGACAGGGCAACTAAAGAGCAGTACTTC. The variable domain in full, with the rest retrieved from reference TRBV7-2 and TRBJ2-7, is GAGVSQSPSNKVTEKGKDVELRCDPISGHTALYWYRQSLGQGLEFLIYFQGNSAPDKSGLPSDRFSAERTGGSVSTLTIQRTQQEDSAVYLCASSRDRATKEQYFGPGTRLTVT.

This rearrangement joins TRBV5-6 to TRBJ1-4; no clear D gene. Germline V gene data show CDR1 as SGHDT and CDR2 as YYEEEE. The ends were cut back, 0 bases at V and 5 bases at J, with 17 bases in the middle. The CDR3 is 17 amino acids. The CDR3 DNA is TGTGCCAGCAGCTTGGTTGGCAGAGGGTATGGGAATGAAAAACTGTTTTTT. Translation gives CASSLVGRGYGNEKLFF.

The chain is built from TRBV28 and TRBJ2-3; 11 bases line up with TRBD1. CDR1 is MDHEN and CDR2 is SYDVKM in the germline V gene. CDR3 length: 13 residues. Trimming removed 6 bases from V and 6 bases from J; junction bases left unmatched: 2. The CDR3 DNA reads as TGTGCCAGCAGGGACAGGGGGCGCGATACGCAGTATTTT. Translation gives CASRDRGRDTQYF.

The gene calls are TRBV30 and TRBJ2-1, with D perhaps matching TRBD2 (7 bases). The CDR3 consists of 10 residues. The V end was cut by 7 bases, the J end by 12 bases, with 13 bases between. Germline-derived CDR1 and CDR2 are GTSNPN and SVGIG (reference sequence). CDR3 region: CASGGQGQFF. DNA of the CDR3: TGTGCCTCGGGGGGACAAGGGCAGTTCTTC. The full variable domain, rest sourced from reference TRBV30 and TRBJ2-1, is SQTIHQWPATLVQPVGSPLSLECTVEGTSNPNLYWYRQAAGRGLQLLFYSVGIGQISSEVPQNLSASRPQDRQFILSSKKLLLSDSGFYLCASGGQGQFFGPGTRLTVL.

The rearrangement joins TRBV6-2 or TRBV6-3 to TRBJ1-2; 7 nucleotides agree with TRBD1. V gave up 2 bases and J gave up 5 bases; unmatched junction bases: 5. Germline V gene lookup returns CDR1 MNHEY and CDR2 SVGEGT. The CDR3 loop spans 14 amino acids. In DNA, the CDR3 is TGTGCCAGCAGTTACGGGACAGATGGGTATGGCTACACCTTC. Protein sequence: CASSYGTDGYGYTF.

This clone was picked up many times. The chain carries TRBV14 and TRBJ2-7; 10 bases are shared with TRBD2. V was pared by 1 base and J by 6 bases, with 6 bases of the junction left unmatched. Germline CDR1 reads SGHDN; CDR2 reads FVKESK. The CDR3 contains 15 residues. This CDR3 is CASSQASGLAFEQYF. The CDR3 bases are TGTGCCAGCAGCCAAGCCTCGGGACTAGCGTTCGAGCAGTACTTC.

The CDR3 sequence is CASSTSGTGGTDTQYF. The DNA for the CDR3 is TGTGCCAGTAGTACCTCCGGGACAGGGGGAACAGATACGCAGTATTTT. The chain has TRBV19 and TRBJ2-3, with 11 bases matching TRBD1. V lost 4 bases, J lost 3 bases, and 6 bases stayed unmatched. The CDR3 runs to 16 residues. From germline, CDR1 is LNHDA and CDR2 SQIVND (reference sequence).

This clone was counted once. The genes are TRBV6-1 and TRBJ1-2, with 7 bases lining up with TRBD1. Germline assignment: CDR1 MNHNS and CDR2 SASEGT. The CDR3 is made up of 13 amino acids. V was pared by 6 bases and J by 7 bases, with 8 bases of the junction left unmatched. The CDR3 nucleotides are TGTGCCAGCAGGATACAGGGGAAGAGTGGCTACACCTTC. Translation gives CASRIQGKSGYTF.

The chain has TRBV5-4 and TRBJ1-6, with D possibly being TRBD1 (6 bases). The germline V gene has CDR1 SGHNT and CDR2 YYREEE (reference sequence). This CDR3 contains 14 residues. The V end was cut by 4 bases, the J end by 5 bases, with 10 bases between. In DNA, the CDR3 is TGTGCCAGCAGCGTGGACAGCCATAATTCACCCCTCCACTTT. Its protein product is CASSVDSHNSPLHF.